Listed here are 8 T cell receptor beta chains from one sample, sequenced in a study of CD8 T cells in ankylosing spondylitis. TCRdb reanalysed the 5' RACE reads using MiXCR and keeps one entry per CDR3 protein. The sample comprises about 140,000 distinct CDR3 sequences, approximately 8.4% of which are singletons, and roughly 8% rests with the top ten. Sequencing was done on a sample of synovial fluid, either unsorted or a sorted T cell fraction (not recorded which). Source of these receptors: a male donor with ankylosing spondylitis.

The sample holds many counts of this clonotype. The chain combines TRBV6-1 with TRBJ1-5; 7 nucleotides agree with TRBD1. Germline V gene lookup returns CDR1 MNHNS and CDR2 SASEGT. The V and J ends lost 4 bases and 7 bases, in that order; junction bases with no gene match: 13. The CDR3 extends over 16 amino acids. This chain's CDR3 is CASSGTGGDGGQPQHF. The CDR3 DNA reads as TGTGCCAGCAGTGGGACAGGTGGGGATGGAGGGCAGCCCCAGCATTTT.

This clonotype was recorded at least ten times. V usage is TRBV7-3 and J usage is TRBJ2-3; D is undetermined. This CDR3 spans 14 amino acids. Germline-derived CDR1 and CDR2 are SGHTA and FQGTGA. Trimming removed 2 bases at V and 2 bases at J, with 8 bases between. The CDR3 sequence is CASSLRVPTDTQYF. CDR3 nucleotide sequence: TGTGCCAGCAGCTTACGAGTCCCCACAGATACGCAGTATTTT.

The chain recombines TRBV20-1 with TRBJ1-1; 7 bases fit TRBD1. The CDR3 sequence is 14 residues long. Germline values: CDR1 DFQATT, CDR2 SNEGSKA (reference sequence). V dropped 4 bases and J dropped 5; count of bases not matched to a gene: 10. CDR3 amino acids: CSATKTGLLTEAFF. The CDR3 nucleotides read TGCAGTGCTACTAAGACAGGGCTTTTAACTGAAGCTTTCTTT.

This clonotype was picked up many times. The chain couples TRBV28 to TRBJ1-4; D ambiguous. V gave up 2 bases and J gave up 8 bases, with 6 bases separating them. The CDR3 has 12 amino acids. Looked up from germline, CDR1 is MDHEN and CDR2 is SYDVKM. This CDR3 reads CASSLSGEKLFF. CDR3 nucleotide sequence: TGTGCCAGCAGTTTAAGTGGAGAAAAACTGTTTTTT.

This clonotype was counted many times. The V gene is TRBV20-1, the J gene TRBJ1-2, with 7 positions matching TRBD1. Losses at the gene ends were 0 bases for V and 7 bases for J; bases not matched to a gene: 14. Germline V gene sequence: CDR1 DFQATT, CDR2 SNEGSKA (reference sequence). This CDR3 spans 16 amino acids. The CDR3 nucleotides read TGCAGTGCTAGAGATCATCAGGGGGGCTTCAATGCTGGCTACACCTTC. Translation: CSARDHQGGFNAGYTF.

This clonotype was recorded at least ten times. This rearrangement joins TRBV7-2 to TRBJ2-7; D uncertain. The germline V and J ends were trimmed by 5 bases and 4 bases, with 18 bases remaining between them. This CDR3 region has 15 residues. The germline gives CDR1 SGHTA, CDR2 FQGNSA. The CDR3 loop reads CASSKDPSPWYEQYF. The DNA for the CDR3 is TGTGCCAGCAGCAAAGACCCCAGTCCCTGGTACGAGCAGTACTTC.

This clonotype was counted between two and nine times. In DNA, the CDR3 is TGCGCCAGCAGCGATGTTACTAGCGACGTGCAGTTCTTC. Protein: CASSDVTSDVQFF. The V and J genes are TRBV5-1 and TRBJ2-1; 7 bases are a match to TRBD2. The germline V gene has CDR1 SGHRS and CDR2 YFSETQ. V lost 4 bases, J lost 12 bases, and 10 bases stayed unmatched. CDR3 size: 13 residues.

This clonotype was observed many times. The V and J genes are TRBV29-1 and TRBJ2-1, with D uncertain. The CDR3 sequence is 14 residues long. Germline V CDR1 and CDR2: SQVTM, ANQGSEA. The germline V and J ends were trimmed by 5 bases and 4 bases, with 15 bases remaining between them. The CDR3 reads CSVRLSLDYNEQFF. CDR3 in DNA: TGCAGCGTTCGGCTTAGCCTGGATTACAATGAGCAGTTCTTC.